The clone carrying this T cell receptor beta chain appeared a few times. Combining a sample-barcoded 5' primer with a J-beta primer mix, a second PCR ran for roughly 6 to 12 cycles. TCRdb reprocessed the 5' RACE reads via MiXCR and lists one record per CDR3 protein. The table records 780,000 or so distinct CDR3 sequences, more than 55% of them present only once. The data belong to a study of blood T cells in healthy people across ages. This CDR3 comprises 17 residues. V lost 4 bases to trimming and J lost 1 base, with 18 bases between them. Germline V gene lookup returns CDR1 LGHNA and CDR2 YSLEER. The chain joins TRBV4-3 to TRBJ2-3; a possible D gene is TRBD2 (6 bases). This TCR came from a man aged 35 to 55 in good health. The sample comprised blood. CDR3 amino acids: CASSPARRASGTDTQYF. The CDR3 DNA reads TGCGCCAGCAGCCCAGCTCGGAGAGCTAGCGGCACAGATACGCAGTATTTT.